Sequencing of this TCR beta chain was carried out in a study of regulatory T cells in long-lasting Graves disease. Study-level findings and limits: Tissue studied was limited to peripheral blood, excluding thyroid tissue.

Researchers made TCR beta libraries by using iRepertoire HTBI primers and running Arm-PCR on CDR3 regions. TCRdb redid the calling of the multiplex PCR reads with MiXCR, one entry per CDR3 protein. The sample lists about 540,000 distinct CDR3 sequences, roughly 12% occurring once. Concerning this clonotype: What it binds is unknown.

CDR1 and CDR2 (germline): PRHDT, FYEKMQ (reference sequence). This CDR3 contains 13 residues. Trimming took off 6 bases at V and 3 bases at J, with 11 bases between the two ends. The time point is: newly diagnosed GD, antithyroid drugs for less than 3 months. PBMC RNA served as the TCR library source. Separately, the same data were catalogued under a study of T cells in Graves' hyperthyroidism and ophthalmopathy.

Specimen: peripheral blood mononuclear cells (PBMCs), collected at new diagnosis, from a patient treated with antithyroid drugs. This chain connects TRBV13 to TRBJ1-1; the D gene is possibly TRBD1 (5 bases). This clonotype was sampled from a man between 25 and 39 years old with Graves disease. The CDR3 sequence: CASSSGGDTEAFF. DNA for the CDR3: TGTGCCAGCAGTTCTGGGGGAGACACTGAAGCTTTCTTT.